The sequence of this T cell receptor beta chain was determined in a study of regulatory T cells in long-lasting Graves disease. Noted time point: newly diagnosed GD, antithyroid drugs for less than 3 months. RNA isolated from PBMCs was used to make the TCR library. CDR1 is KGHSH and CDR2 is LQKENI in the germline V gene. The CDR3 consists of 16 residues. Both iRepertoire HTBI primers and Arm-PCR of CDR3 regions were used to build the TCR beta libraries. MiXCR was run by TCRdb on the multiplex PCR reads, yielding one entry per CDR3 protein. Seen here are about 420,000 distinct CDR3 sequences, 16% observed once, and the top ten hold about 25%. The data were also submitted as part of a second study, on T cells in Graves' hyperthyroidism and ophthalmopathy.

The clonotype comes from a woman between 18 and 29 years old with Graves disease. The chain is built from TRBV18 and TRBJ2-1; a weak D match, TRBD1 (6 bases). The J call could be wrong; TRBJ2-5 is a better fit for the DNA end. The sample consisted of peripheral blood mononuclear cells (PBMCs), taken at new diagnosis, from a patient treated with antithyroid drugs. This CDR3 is CASSPPTGTRGETQYF. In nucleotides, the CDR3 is TGTGCCAGCTCACCTCCTACAGGGACGAGGGGAGAGACCCAGTACTTC.